The 5 T cell receptor beta chains presented below share a single source sample, sequenced in a study of cytomegalovirus exposure and HLA in healthy donors. The PCR was carried out with 60 Vbeta primers and 13 Jbeta primers. Clones were read by immunoSEQ multiplex PCR, and TCRdb kept only the in-frame ones, dropping some. The data show about 140,000 clones, 60% to 80% seen once. The sequenced sample consisted of PBMCs. These receptors were collected from a young man in good health and CMV-seronegative.

This clone has a single count. The chain is built from TRBV29-1 and TRBJ2-1, with D maybe TRBD2 (5 bases). The V and J ends lost 3 bases and 0 bases respectively, with 12 bases between them. Per germline, CDR1 SQVTM and CDR2 ANQGSEA. The CDR3 runs 15 residues. The chain's CDR3 is CSVDATSSSYNEQFF. The CDR3 region has the DNA TGCAGCGTTGACGCTACTAGTAGCTCCTACAATGAGCAGTTCTTC.

This rearrangement joins TRBV28 to TRBJ1-4, with TRBD1 matching 7 bases. The ends lost 7 bases at V and 2 bases at J; junction bases unmatched: 7. Germline-derived CDR1 and CDR2 are MDHEN and SYDVKM. CDR3 size: 15 residues. CDR3 sequence: CASKRAGGTNEKLFF. The DNA for the CDR3 is TGTGCCAGCAAAAGGGCAGGGGGGACTAATGAAAAACTGTTTTTT.

This chain connects TRBV9 to TRBJ2-5; 11 positions agree with TRBD1. V was pared by 2 bases and J by 6 bases, with 6 bases of the junction left unmatched. Germline V lookup: CDR1 SGDLS, CDR2 YYNGEE. The CDR3 is 15 amino acids. CDR3 bases: TGTGCCAGCAGCGTGTGGACAGGGGGCGTCCAGACCCAGTACTTC. This translates into CASSVWTGGVQTQYF.

The chain is built from TRBV7-9 and TRBJ2-3; perhaps TRBD2 as D (5 bases). With 2 bases removed from V and 1 base from J, the gap between germline ends came to 19 bases. This CDR3 is 18 amino acids long. CDR1 and CDR2 (germline): SEHNR, FQNEAQ (reference sequence). The CDR3 loop reads CASSLKSSGGRGTDTQYF. The CDR3 nucleotides are TGTGCCAGCAGCTTAAAATCTTCGGGCGGGCGAGGCACAGATACGCAGTATTTT.

The rearrangement links TRBV29-1 to TRBJ2-1; D not resolved. The CDR3 length is 15 residues. Germline V gene sequence: CDR1 SQVTM, CDR2 ANQGSEA. V lost 7 bases to trimming and J lost 0 bases, with 16 bases between them. CDR3 loop: CSASKAGTSYNEQFF. The DNA for the CDR3 is TGCAGCGCCAGCAAGGCAGGTACCTCCTACAATGAGCAGTTCTTC.